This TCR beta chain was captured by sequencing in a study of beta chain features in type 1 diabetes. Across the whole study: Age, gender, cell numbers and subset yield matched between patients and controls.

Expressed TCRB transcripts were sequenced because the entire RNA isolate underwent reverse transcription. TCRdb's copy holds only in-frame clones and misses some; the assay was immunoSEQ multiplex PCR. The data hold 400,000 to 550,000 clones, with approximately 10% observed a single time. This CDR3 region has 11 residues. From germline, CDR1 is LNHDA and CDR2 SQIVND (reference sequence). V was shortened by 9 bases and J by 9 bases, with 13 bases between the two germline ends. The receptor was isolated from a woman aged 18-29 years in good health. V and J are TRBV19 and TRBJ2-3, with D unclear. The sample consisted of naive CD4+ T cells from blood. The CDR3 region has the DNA TGTGCCAGCGGGTACCAGGACACGCAGTATTTT. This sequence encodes CASGYQDTQYF.